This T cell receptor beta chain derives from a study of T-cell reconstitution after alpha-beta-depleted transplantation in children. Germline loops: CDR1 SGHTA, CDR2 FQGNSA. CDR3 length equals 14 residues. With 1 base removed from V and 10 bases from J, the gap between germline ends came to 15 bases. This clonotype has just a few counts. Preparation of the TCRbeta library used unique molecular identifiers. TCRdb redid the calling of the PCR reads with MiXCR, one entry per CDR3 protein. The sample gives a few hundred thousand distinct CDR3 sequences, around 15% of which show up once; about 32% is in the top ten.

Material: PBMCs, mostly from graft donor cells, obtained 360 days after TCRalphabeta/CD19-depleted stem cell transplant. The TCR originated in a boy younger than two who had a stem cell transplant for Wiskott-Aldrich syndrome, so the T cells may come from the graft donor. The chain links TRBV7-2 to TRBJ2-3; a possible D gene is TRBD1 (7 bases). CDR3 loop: CASSLGAARGAQYF. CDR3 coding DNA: TGTGCCAGCAGCTTAGGGGCCGCCAGGGGGGCGCAGTATTTT.